The following is a T cell receptor (beta chain) sequence with its context. This record comes from a study of shared clonotypes between healthy human individuals. Data came from immunoSEQ multiplex PCR; TCRdb stores just in-frame clones and leaves some out. The sample includes around 500,000 clones, about 82% of them seen just once. The V gene lost 8 bases and the J gene lost 0 bases, with 8 bases spanning the gap. The CDR3 is 13 amino acids. The V gene's germline CDR1 is MDHEN and CDR2 SYDVKM. The source of this sequence is a woman in her forties in good health. Some clones in this sample may be carry-over from other donors' samples. Sequencing used PBMCs. The chain has TRBV28 and TRBJ2-1; a possible D gene is TRBD2 (6 bases). CDR3 DNA: TGTGCCAGCGGGGGGAGCTCCTACAATGAGCAGTTCTTC. The encoded protein is CASGGSSYNEQFF.